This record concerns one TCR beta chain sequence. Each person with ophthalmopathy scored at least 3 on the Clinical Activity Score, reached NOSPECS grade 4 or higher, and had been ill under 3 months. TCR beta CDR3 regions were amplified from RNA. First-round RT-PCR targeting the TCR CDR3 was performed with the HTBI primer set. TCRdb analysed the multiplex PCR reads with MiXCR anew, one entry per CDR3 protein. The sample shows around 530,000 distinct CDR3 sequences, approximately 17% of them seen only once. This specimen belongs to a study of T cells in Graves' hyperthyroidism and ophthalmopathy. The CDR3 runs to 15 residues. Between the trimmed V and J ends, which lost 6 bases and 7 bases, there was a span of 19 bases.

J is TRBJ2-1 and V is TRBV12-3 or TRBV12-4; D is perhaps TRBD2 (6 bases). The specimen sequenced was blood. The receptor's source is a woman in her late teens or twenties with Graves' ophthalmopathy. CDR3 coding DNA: TGTGCCAGCAGCGTAACGGGAGCGGTGCAAAATGAGCAGTTCTTC. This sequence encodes CASSVTGAVQNEQFF.